The 8 T cell receptor beta chains below all came from one sample that was sequenced in a study of identical twins. Each CDR3 protein is one row after TCRdb ran MiXCR on the 5' RACE reads. In the table there are around 1.7 million distinct CDR3 sequences, around 33% of which are singletons. Sequencing was carried out using cord blood. Receptors originate from a newborn girl in good health.

The rearrangement uses TRBV9 and TRBJ1-1; D is possibly TRBD1 (5 bases). The germline CDR1 and CDR2 sequences are SGDLS and YYNGEE. With 3 bases removed from V and 3 bases from J, the gap between germline ends came to 12 bases. The CDR3 extends over 14 amino acids. For the CDR3, the DNA is TGTGCCAGCAGCGCCCGAGGGGTTTACACTGAAGCTTTCTTT. It specifies CASSARGVYTEAFF.

This clonotype was picked up a small number of times. The V call is TRBV18, the J call TRBJ1-2, with 7 bases identical to TRBD1. Germline V lookup: CDR1 KGHSH, CDR2 LQKENI. Trimming at V came to 4 bases and at J to 8 bases, leaving 7 bases not matched to a gene. The CDR3 consists of 13 residues. CDR3 DNA sequence: TGTGCCAGCTCACTCGGGACAGAGGAAGGCTACACCTTC. It translates to CASSLGTEEGYTF.

The chain carries TRBV27 and TRBJ2-7, with 7 bases identical to TRBD2. There are 16 residues in the CDR3. Germline CDR1 and CDR2: MNHEY and SMNVEV (reference sequence). V shed 6 bases, J shed 3 bases, and the junction held 14 bases outside the gene matches. The CDR3 bases are TGTGCCAGCAGCTTACTAGGGGCTAGCGGAGACTACGAGCAGTACTTC. This translates into CASSLLGASGDYEQYF.

This chain links TRBV7-2 with TRBJ1-2, with D possibly matching TRBD1 (5 bases). The CDR3 is 14 residues long. Trimming took off 5 bases at V and 0 bases at J, with 10 bases between the two ends. Germline CDR1 reads SGHTA; CDR2 reads FQGNSA. As DNA, the CDR3 is TGTGCCAGCAGCCCGACAGCTACTAACTATGGCTACACCTTC. Amino acid sequence: CASSPTATNYGYTF.

Concerning this clonotype itself: One junction end does not reproduce the germline sequence, and a read error may be involved. The chain couples TRBV11-2 to TRBJ2-4; D gene ambiguous. The CDR3 consists of 14 residues. Germline loops: CDR1 SGHAT, CDR2 FQNNGV. As DNA, the CDR3 is TGTGCCGGCAGCTCGGCGATGTCCAAAAACATTCAGTACTTC. Its translation: CAGSSAMSKNIQYF.

This clonotype was seen only a few times. J is TRBJ2-1 and V is TRBV7-2; 12 bases are a match to TRBD2. CDR3 size: 19 residues. J lost 9 bases, V lost 2 bases, and 17 bases had no gene match. Per germline, CDR1 SGHTA and CDR2 FQGNSA. The CDR3 is CASSLPSRPSGGAFSEQFF. CDR3 nucleotide sequence: TGTGCCAGCAGCTTACCATCCCGGCCTAGCGGGGGGGCCTTCAGTGAGCAGTTCTTC.

This clonotype was counted at least ten times. The J gene is TRBJ2-5, the V gene TRBV5-1; 9 positions match TRBD1. V lost 1 base and J lost 11; bases outside the gene matches: 6. The CDR3 spans 13 residues. Germline CDR1 SGHRS, CDR2 YFSETQ. This chain's CDR3 is CASSLTGGNEQYF. In DNA form, the CDR3 reads TGCGCCAGCAGCTTGACAGGGGGCAATGAGCAGTACTTC.

The CDR3 spells CASSFYDRPYTEAFF. The CDR3 nucleotides are TGCGCCAGCAGCTTTTATGACAGGCCTTACACTGAAGCTTTCTTT. The chain links TRBV5-1 to TRBJ1-1, with D possibly being TRBD1 (6 bases). V was trimmed by 2 bases and J by 3 bases, leaving 14 bases between them. The germline CDR1 and CDR2 sequences are SGHRS and YFSETQ. This CDR3 is 15 amino acids long.